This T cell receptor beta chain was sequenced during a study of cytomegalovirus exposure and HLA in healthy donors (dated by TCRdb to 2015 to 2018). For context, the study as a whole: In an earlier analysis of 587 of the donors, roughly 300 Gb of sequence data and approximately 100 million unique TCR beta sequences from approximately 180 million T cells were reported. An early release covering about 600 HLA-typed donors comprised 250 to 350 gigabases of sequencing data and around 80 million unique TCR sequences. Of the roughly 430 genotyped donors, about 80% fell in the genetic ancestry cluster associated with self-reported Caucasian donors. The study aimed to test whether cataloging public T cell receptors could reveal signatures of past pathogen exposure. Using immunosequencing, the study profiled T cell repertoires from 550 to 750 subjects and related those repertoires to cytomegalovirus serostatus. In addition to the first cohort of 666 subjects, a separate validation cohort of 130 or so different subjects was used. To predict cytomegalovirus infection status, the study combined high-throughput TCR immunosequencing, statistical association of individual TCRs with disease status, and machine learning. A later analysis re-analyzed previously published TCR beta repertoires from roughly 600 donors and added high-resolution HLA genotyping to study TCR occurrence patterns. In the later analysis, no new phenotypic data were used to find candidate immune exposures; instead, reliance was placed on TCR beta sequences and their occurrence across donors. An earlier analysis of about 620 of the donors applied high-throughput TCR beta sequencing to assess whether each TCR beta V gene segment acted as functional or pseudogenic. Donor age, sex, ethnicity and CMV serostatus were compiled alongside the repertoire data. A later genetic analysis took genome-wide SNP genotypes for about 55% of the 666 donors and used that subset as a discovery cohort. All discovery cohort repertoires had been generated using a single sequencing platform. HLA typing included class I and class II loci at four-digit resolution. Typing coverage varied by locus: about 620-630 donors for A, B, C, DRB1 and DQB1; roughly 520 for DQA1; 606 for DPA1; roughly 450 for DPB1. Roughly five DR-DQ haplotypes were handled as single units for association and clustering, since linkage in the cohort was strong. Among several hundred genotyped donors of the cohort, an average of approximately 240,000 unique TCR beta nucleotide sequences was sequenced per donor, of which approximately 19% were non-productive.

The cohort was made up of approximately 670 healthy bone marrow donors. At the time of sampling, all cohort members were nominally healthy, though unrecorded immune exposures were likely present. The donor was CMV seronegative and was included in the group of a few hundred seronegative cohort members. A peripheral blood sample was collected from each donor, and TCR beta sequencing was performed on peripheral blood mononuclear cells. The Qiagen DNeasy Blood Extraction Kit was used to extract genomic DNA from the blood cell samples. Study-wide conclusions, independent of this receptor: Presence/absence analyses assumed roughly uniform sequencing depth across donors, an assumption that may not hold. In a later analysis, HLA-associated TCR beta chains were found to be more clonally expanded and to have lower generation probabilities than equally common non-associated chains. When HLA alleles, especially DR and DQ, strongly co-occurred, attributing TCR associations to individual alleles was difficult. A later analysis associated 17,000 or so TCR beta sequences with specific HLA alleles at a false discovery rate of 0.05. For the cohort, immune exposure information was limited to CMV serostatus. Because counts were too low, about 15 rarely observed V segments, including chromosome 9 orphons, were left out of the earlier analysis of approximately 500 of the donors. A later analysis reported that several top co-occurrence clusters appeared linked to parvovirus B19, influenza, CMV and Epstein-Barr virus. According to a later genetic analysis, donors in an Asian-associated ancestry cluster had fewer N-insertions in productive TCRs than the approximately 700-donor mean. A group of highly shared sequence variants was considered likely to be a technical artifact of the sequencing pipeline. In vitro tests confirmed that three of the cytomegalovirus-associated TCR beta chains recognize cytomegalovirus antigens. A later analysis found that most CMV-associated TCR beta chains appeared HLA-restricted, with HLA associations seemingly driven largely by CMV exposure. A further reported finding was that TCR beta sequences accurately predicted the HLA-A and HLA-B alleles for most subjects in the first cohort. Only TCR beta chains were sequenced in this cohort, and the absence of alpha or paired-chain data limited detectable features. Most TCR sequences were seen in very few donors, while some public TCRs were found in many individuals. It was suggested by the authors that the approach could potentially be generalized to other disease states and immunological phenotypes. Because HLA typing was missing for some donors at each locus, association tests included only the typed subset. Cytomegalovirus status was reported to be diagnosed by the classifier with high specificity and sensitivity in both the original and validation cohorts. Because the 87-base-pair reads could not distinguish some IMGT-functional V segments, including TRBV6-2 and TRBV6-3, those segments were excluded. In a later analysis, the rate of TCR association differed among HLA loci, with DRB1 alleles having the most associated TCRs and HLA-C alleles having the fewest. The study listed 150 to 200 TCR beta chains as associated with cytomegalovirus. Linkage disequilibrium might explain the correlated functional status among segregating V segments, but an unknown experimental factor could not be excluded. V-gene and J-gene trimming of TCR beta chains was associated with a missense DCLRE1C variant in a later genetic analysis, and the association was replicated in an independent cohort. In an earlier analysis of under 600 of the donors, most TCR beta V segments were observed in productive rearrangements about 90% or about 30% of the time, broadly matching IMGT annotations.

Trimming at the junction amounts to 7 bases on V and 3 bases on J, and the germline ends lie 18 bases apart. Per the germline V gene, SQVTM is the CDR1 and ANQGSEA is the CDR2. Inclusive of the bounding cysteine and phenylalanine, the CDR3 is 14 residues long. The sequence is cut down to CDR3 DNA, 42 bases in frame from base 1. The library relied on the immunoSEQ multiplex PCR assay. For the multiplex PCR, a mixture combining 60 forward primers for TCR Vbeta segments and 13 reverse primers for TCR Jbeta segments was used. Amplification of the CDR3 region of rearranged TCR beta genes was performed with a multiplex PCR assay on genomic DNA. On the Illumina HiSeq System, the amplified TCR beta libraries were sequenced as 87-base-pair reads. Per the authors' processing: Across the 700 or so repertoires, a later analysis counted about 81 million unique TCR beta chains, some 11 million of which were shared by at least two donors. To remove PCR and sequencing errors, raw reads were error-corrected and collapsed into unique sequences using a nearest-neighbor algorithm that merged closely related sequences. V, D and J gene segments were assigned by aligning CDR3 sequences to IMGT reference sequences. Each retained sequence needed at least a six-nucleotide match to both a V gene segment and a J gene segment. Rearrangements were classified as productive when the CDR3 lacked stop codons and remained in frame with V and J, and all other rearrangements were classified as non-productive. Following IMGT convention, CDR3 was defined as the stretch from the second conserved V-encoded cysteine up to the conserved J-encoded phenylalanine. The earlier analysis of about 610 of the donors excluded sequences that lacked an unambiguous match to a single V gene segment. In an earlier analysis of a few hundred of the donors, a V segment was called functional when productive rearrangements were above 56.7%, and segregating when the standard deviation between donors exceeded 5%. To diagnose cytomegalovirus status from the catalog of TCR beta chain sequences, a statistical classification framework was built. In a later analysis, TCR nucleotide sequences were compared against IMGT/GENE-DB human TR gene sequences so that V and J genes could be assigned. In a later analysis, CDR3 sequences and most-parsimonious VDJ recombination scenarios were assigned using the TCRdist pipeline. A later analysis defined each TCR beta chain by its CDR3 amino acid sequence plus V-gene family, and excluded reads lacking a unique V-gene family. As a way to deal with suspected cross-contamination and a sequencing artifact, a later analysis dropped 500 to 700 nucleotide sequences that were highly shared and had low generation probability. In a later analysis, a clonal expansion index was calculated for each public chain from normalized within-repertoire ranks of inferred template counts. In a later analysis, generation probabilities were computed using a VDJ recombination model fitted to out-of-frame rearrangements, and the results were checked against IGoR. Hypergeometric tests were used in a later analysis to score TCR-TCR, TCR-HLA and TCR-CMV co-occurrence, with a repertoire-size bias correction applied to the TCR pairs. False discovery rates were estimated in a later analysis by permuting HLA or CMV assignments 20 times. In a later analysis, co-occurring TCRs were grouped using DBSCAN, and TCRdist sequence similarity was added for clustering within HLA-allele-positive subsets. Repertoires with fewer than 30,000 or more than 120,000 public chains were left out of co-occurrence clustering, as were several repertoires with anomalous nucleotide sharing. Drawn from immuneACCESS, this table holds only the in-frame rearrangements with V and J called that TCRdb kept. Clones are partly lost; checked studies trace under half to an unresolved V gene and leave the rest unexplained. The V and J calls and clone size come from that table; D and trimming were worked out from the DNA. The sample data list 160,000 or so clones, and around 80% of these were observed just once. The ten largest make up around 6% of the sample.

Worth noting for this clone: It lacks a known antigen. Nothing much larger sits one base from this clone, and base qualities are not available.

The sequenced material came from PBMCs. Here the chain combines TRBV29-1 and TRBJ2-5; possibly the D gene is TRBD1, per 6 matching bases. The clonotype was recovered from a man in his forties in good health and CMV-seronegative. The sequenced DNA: TGCAGCGCCAGGGGTGGGGGCAGGAAAGAGACCCAGTACTTC. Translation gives CSARGGGRKETQYF.